A selection of T cell receptor beta chains follows, all from one sample in a study of cytomegalovirus exposure and HLA in healthy donors. This table comes from immunoSEQ multiplex PCR, and its TCRdb copy is limited to in-frame clones, with some not included. The table includes under 150,000 clones, under 90% detected once. Sequencing was carried out using PBMCs. Receptor source: a woman aged 40 to 55 in good health and CMV-seronegative. The CDR3 runs from the conserved cysteine through the conserved F or W. The D gene is left open where the match is weak. The size field is filled for only some rows; it gives once, few, many or a size class.

V gene	clone size	D gene	J gene	CDR3 DNA	CDR3 protein
TRBV15	-	-	TRBJ2-5	TGTGCCACCAGCACCTTGGACAGCCCGTGGGAGACCCAGTACTTC	CATSTLDSPWETQYF
TRBV6-4	-	-	TRBJ2-1	TGTGCCAGCAGTTTGCGTGGAGGGGGCAGTTTTGAGCAGTTCTTC	CASSLRGGGSFEQFF
TRBV28	-	-	TRBJ2-7	TGTGCCAGCAGTCTCGAGGGCACCTCCTACGAGCAGTACTTC	CASSLEGTSYEQYF
TRBV5-1	-	-	TRBJ2-1	TGCGCCAGCAGTGGTCTTCGCGCGGACAATGAGCAGTTCTTC	CASSGLRADNEQFF
TRBV28	once	-	TRBJ1-5	TGTGCCAGCAGTTTAGAGACAGGAGGAAATCAGCCCCAGCATTTT	CASSLETGGNQPQHF
TRBV28	-	-	TRBJ1-1	TGTGCCAGCAGTTTAAGGGGACAGAACACTGAAGCTTTCTTT	CASSLRGQNTEAFF
TRBV11-2	-	TRBD1	TRBJ1-1	TGTGCCAGCCGTGAGAGGGGGCTCGGGAACACTGAAGCTTTCTTT	CASRERGLGNTEAFF
TRBV4-1	-	-	TRBJ1-6	TGCGCCAGCAGCCAAGATAGAGGGATGGATTCACCCCTCCACTTT	CASSQDRGMDSPLHF
TRBV19	-	TRBD2	TRBJ2-5	TGTGCCAGTAGTATAGATGGGACTAGCGCGGAGACCCAGTACTTC	CASSIDGTSAETQYF
TRBV5-1	-	TRBD2	TRBJ2-7	TGCGCCAGCAGCCGGAATCTAGCGGGGGGGTACCCCTCCTACGAGCAGTACTTC	CASSRNLAGGYPSYEQYF
TRBV6-5	-	-	TRBJ2-3	TGTGCCAGCAGTTATGGGGCTTTAGGTATCACAGATACGCAGTATTTT	CASSYGALGITDTQYF
TRBV9	-	-	TRBJ2-6	TGTGCCAGCAGCGTATCTTTTCGGGATGGGGCCAACGTCCTGACTTTC	CASSVSFRDGANVLTF
TRBV6-5	-	TRBD1	TRBJ1-1	TGTGCCAGCAAGGGACAGGGGGTATCGAACACTGAAGCTTTCTTT	CASKGQGVSNTEAFF
TRBV4-1	-	-	TRBJ2-1	TGCGCCAGCAGCCAAGCTAGAAGCGCTTACAATGAGCAGTTCTTC	CASSQARSAYNEQFF